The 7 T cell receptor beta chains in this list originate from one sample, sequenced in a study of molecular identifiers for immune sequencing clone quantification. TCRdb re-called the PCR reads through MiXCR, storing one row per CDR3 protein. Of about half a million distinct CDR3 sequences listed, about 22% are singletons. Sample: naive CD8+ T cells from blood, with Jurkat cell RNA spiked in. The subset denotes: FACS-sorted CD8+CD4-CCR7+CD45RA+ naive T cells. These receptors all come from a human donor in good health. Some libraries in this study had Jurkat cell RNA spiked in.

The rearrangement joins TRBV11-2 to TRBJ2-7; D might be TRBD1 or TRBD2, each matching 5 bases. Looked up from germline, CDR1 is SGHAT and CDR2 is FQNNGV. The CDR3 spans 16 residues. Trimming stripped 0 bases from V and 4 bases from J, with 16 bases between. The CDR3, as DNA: TGTGCCAGCAGCTTAGATGGAACGGCTTGGGGGTACGAGCAGTACTTC. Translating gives CASSLDGTAWGYEQYF.

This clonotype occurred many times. CDR3 bases: TGTGCCAGCAGCTTAAGCCCCCTAGACCCCACAGATACGCAGTATTTT. Amino acids: CASSLSPLDPTDTQYF. This chain uses TRBV7-3 with TRBJ2-3; D ambiguous. Trimming left V 1 base short and J 2 bases short, with 13 bases between. Germline-derived CDR1 and CDR2 are SGHTA and FQGTGA. The length of the CDR3 is 16 residues. Drawing the rest from reference TRBV7-3 and TRBJ2-3, the complete variable domain is GAGVSQTPSNKVTEKGKYVELRCDPISGHTALYWYRQSLGQGPEFLIYFQGTGAADDSGLPNDRFFAVRPEGSVSTLKIQRTERGDSAVYLCASSLSPLDPTDTQYFGPGTRLTVL.

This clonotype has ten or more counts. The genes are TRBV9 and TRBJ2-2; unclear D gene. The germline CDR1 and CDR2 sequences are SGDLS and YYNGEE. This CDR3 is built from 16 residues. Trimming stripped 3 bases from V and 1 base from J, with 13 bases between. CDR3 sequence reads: CASSAPGAVNTGELFF. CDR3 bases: TGTGCCAGCAGCGCCCCTGGTGCGGTGAACACCGGGGAGCTGTTTTTT.

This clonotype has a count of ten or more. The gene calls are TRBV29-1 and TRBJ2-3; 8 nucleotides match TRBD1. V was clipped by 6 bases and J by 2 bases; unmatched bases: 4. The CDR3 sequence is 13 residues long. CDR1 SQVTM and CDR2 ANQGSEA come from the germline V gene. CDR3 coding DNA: TGCAGCGTGGACAGGGAGGACACAGATACGCAGTATTTT. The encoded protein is CSVDREDTDTQYF.

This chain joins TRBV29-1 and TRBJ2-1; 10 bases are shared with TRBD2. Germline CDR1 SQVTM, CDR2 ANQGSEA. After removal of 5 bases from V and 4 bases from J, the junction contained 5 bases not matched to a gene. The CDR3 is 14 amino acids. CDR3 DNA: TGCAGCGTTTGGGGACTAGCGACATACAATGAGCAGTTCTTC. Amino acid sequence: CSVWGLATYNEQFF.

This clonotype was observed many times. CDR3 protein: CASSYEGAGANVLTF. In DNA, the CDR3 is TGTGCCAGCAGTTACGAGGGGGCTGGGGCCAACGTCCTGACTTTC. The chain uses TRBV6-5 and TRBJ2-6; TRBD1 might be the D (6 bases). V shed 2 bases and J shed 2 bases, with 7 bases lying between them. The CDR3 is made up of 15 amino acids. The germline CDR1 and CDR2 sequences are MNHEY and SVGAGI.

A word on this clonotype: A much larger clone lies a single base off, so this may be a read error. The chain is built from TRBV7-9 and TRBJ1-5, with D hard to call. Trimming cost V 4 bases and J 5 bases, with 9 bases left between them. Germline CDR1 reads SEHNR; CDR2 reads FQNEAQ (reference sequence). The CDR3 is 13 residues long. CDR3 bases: TGTGCCAGCAGCTCGGGCGGGGATCAGCCCCAGCATTTT. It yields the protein CASSSGGDQPQHF.